The T cell receptor beta chain described here comes from a study of blood T cell repertoires in COVID-19. On the study more broadly: Collection of acute and convalescent COVID-19 samples took place in the United States, Italy and Spain. T cells, B-cell-depleted T cells, or PBMCs supplied cDNA or gDNA.

Only in-frame clones appear in the TCRdb table, and some are missing; sequencing was by immunoSEQ multiplex PCR. The sample yields 250,000 or so clones, roughly 81% seen once. This CDR3 contains 17 residues. Germline assignment: CDR1 SGHAT and CDR2 FQNNGV. V was trimmed by 3 bases and J by 2 bases, leaving 20 bases between them. The chain carries TRBV11-2 and TRBJ2-7; perhaps TRBD1 as D (5 bases). Sequencing was done on a sample of peripheral blood. The receptor comes from a man between 45 and 60 years old with acute or convalescent COVID-19. The CDR3 reads CASSFNTDTLAPYEQYF. CDR3 sequence (DNA): TGTGCCAGCAGCTTCAACACGGACACTCTCGCCCCCTACGAGCAGTACTTC.